Following are 20 T cell receptor beta chains from one sample sequenced in a study of beta chain features in type 1 diabetes (dated by TCRdb to the late 2010s). The library was built by means of the immunoSEQ multiplex PCR assay. All of the isolated RNA was reverse transcribed with the High Capacity cDNA Reverse Transcription Kit, so expressed TCRB transcripts were sequenced. Held by TCRdb, this immuneACCESS table contains in-frame sequences only and omits some clones. Under half of the omission traces to an unresolved V gene where checked; the cause of the rest is unknown. Present in this sample are about 250,000 clones, 12% to 15% of which were seen just once. Jointly, the top ten make up about 0.027% of the sample. Sequenced sample: naive CD4+ T cells from blood. This sample's cell subset or site label indicates: true naive CD4+ T cells. The receptors derive from a woman between 40 and 55 years old in good health.

This clone was seen more than once but under ten times. This rearrangement joins TRBV4-1 to TRBJ1-2; D is possibly TRBD1 (6 bases). The CDR3 contains 14 residues. Trimming removed 1 base at V and 4 bases at J, with 10 bases between. CDR1 and CDR2 from the germline V gene are MGHRA and YSYEKL. CDR3 nucleotide sequence: TGCGCCAGCAGCCAAGCCGGGACACGCTATGGCTACACCTTC. It specifies CASSQAGTRYGYTF.

The chain uses TRBV2 and TRBJ1-2, with a possible D match to TRBD1 (6 bases). Germline values: CDR1 SNHLY, CDR2 FYNNEI. The CDR3 is made up of 14 amino acids. Deletions cut 5 bases from V and 4 bases from J, with 14 bases between. The DNA of the CDR3 is TGTGCCAGCAGTCCCGACAGGAGTCGCTATGGCTACACCTTC. It translates to CASSPDRSRYGYTF.

The chain has TRBV18 and TRBJ1-2, with D possibly being TRBD1 (5 bases). The CDR3 consists of 13 residues. CDR1 and CDR2 from the germline V gene are KGHSH and LQKENI. V was cut by 8 bases and J by 4 bases, with 14 bases left in between. In nucleotides, the CDR3 is TGTGCCAGCCGATCGGAGGGGACCTATGGCTACACCTTC. Its protein product is CASRSEGTYGYTF.

This clone was picked up a small number of times. The J gene is TRBJ2-5, the V gene TRBV9; D remains unclear. In germline, CDR1 is SGDLS, CDR2 YYNGEE. The CDR3 has 13 residues. Trimming stripped 0 bases from V and 5 bases from J, with 8 bases between. CDR3 residues: CASSVGQWETQYF. CDR3 nucleotide sequence: TGTGCCAGCAGCGTAGGACAATGGGAGACCCAGTACTTC.

The chain uses TRBV9 and TRBJ2-2; 9 nucleotides match TRBD2. V trimming: 0 bases; J trimming: 4 bases; junction bases outside the gene matches: 7. The CDR3 covers 17 residues. Per the germline V gene, CDR1 is SGDLS and CDR2 is YYNGEE. The CDR3 DNA sequence: TGTGCCAGCAGCGTAGCTACGGGTAGCGGGGGCACCGGGGAGCTGTTTTTT. Amino acids: CASSVATGSGGTGELFF.

This clone was detected a few times. The chain carries TRBV6-6 and TRBJ2-7; no firm D call. Deletions cut 5 bases from V and 2 bases from J, with 16 bases between. This CDR3 region has 15 residues. Germline V gene sequence: CDR1 MNHNY, CDR2 SVGAGI (reference sequence). This CDR3 reads CASSRSVWPPYEQYF. Here the CDR3 DNA reads TGTGCCAGCAGTAGATCTGTGTGGCCCCCCTACGAGCAGTACTTC.

The rearrangement joins TRBV5-6 to TRBJ2-1, with D unclear. Germline CDR1 and CDR2: SGHDT and YYEEEE. The V end lost 1 base, the J end lost 6 bases, and 8 bases lay between the germline ends. CDR3 size: 13 residues. Here the CDR3 DNA reads TGTGCCAGCAGCTTGTCTACGCTCAATGAGCAGTTCTTC. Its translation is CASSLSTLNEQFF.

The chain uses TRBV30 and TRBJ2-7, with 7 bases aligning to TRBD2. Unmatched junction bases numbered 12, after V lost 4 bases and J lost 0 bases. The CDR3 is 16 amino acids. Looked up from germline, CDR1 is GTSNPN and CDR2 is SVGIG (reference sequence). This chain's CDR3 is CAWTATGLPHSYEQYF. The CDR3 DNA follows: TGTGCCTGGACGGCAACGGGACTACCCCACTCCTACGAGCAGTACTTC.

In this sample, this clone turned up a few times. V gene TRBV9 combines with J gene TRBJ2-7; 7 bases line up with TRBD1. V trimming: 2 bases; J trimming: 0 bases; junction bases outside the gene matches: 8. Germline CDR1 is SGDLS and CDR2 is YYNGEE. The CDR3 contains 16 residues. This CDR3 is CASSVGRDRVSYEQYF. The DNA for the CDR3 is TGTGCCAGCAGCGTCGGTCGGGACAGAGTCTCCTACGAGCAGTACTTC.

The chain has TRBV5-4 and TRBJ2-1; no firm D call. CDR1 SGHNT and CDR2 YYREEE come from the germline V gene (reference sequence). Trimming left V 0 bases short and J 5 bases short, with 9 bases between. The CDR3 is 14 amino acids. CDR3 bases: TGTGCCAGCAGCTTGGAACAGCCAAACAATGAGCAGTTCTTC. This translates into CASSLEQPNNEQFF.

The chain carries TRBV15 and TRBJ2-1; tentative D call: TRBD1 (5 bases). CDR1 LNHNV and CDR2 YYDKDF come from the germline V gene (reference sequence). V was shortened by 3 bases and J by 1 base, with 10 bases between the two germline ends. The CDR3 loop spans 15 amino acids. CDR3 protein: CATSSNRLSYNEQFF. The CDR3 DNA sequence: TGTGCCACCAGCAGTAACAGGCTTTCCTACAATGAGCAGTTCTTC.

This clone was recorded a few times. V and J are TRBV10-2 and TRBJ1-5; D uncertain. The germline gives CDR1 WSHSY, CDR2 SAAADI. This CDR3 has 13 amino acids. The V end lost 2 bases, the J end lost 6 bases, and 8 bases lay between the germline ends. In nucleotides, the CDR3 is TGCGCCAGCAGTGAGGGCTTGATTCAGCCCCAGCATTTT. It specifies CASSEGLIQPQHF.

V and J are TRBV10-3 and TRBJ2-3; 9 bases are a match to TRBD1. The CDR3 loop spans 16 amino acids. Germline CDR1 ENHRY, CDR2 SYGVKD. With 4 bases clipped from V and 1 base from J, the junction kept 6 bases outside the gene matches. CDR3 nucleotides: TGTGCCATCAGTGCTACAGGGGGCGCCGGCACAGATACGCAGTATTTT. Its protein product is CAISATGGAGTDTQYF.

The chain combines TRBV7-9 with TRBJ1-1, with D perhaps TRBD1 (5 bases). Germline lookup yields CDR1 SEHNR and CDR2 FQNEAQ (reference sequence). This CDR3 has 14 amino acids. Between the trimmed V and J ends, which lost 5 bases and 1 base, there was a span of 11 bases. The CDR3 sequence: CASSNDRKNTEAFF. The CDR3 coding sequence is TGTGCCAGCAGCAACGACAGAAAGAACACTGAAGCTTTCTTT.

This clone was counted between two and nine times. The chain has TRBV4-3 and TRBJ2-3, with 10 nucleotides matching TRBD1. With V trimmed by 4 bases and J by 4 bases, 2 bases remained unmatched. The CDR3 consists of 14 residues. Germline V gene sequence: CDR1 LGHNA, CDR2 YSLEER. The CDR3 nucleotides are TGCGCCAGCAGCCCCGGACAGGGGGCAGATACGCAGTATTTT. It yields the protein CASSPGQGADTQYF.

V usage is TRBV29-1 and J usage is TRBJ2-3; 11 nucleotides agree with TRBD2. With 5 bases clipped from V and 7 bases from J, the junction kept 8 bases outside the gene matches. Germline-derived CDR1 and CDR2 are SQVTM and ANQGSEA. CDR3 length equals 14 residues. The CDR3 nucleotides read TGCAGCGTTTATAGCGGGGGGGCCTTTAATACGCAGTATTTT. This translates into CSVYSGGAFNTQYF.

The chain couples TRBV28 to TRBJ2-5, with a tentative D call TRBD1 (6 bases). The CDR3 runs to 13 residues. The germline V and J ends were trimmed by 5 bases and 2 bases, with 9 bases remaining between them. Germline lookup yields CDR1 MDHEN and CDR2 SYDVKM. Here the CDR3 DNA reads TGTGCCAGCAGTCTGGACAGACAAGAGACCCAGTACTTC. Amino acids: CASSLDRQETQYF.

Ten or more counts support this clone. The V and J genes are TRBV13 and TRBJ2-3; D may be TRBD2 (6 bases). Germline CDR1 reads PRHDT; CDR2 reads FYEKMQ (reference sequence). Trimming cost V 2 bases and J 1 base, with 13 bases left between them. The CDR3 covers 16 residues. The CDR3 nucleotides are TGTGCCAGCAGCTTACGGGGTAGCGGACGCACAGATACGCAGTATTTT. Its protein product is CASSLRGSGRTDTQYF.

The chain couples TRBV18 to TRBJ1-1; no clear D gene. The CDR3 is made up of 13 amino acids. V lost 4 bases, J lost 1 base, and 7 bases lay in between. Germline lookup yields CDR1 KGHSH and CDR2 LQKENI. The CDR3 nucleotides read TGTGCCAGCTCACTAACAAAGAACACTGAAGCTTTCTTT. Translated: CASSLTKNTEAFF. The whole variable domain, filled in from reference TRBV18 and TRBJ1-1, reads NAGVMQNPRHLVRRRGQEARLRCSPMKGHSHVYWYRQLPEEGLKFMVYLQKENIIDESGMPKERFSAEFPKEGPSILRIQQVVRGDSAAYFCASSLTKNTEAFFGQGTRLTVV.

This rearrangement joins TRBV5-6 to TRBJ1-1; D may be TRBD1 (6 bases). Between the trimmed V and J ends, which lost 1 base and 4 bases, there was a span of 23 bases. Germline V gene sequence: CDR1 SGHDT, CDR2 YYEEEE. The CDR3 runs to 18 residues. The CDR3 DNA sequence: TGTGCCAGCAGCTTGAGTGGGGGCCCGGCGCCTTTGGGCACTGAAGCTTTCTTT. Translating gives CASSLSGGPAPLGTEAFF.